Listed below are T cell receptor beta chains from one sample, sequenced in a study of response to subunit inactivated influenza vaccine. TCRdb reanalysed the RT-PCR reads using MiXCR and keeps one entry per CDR3 protein. The sample holds roughly 500,000 distinct CDR3 sequences, 25% seen once. The sequences come from CD4+ T cells sorted from PBMCs, collected about 5 days after vaccination. The source of these receptors is a man aged 45-65 years who received an inactivated influenza vaccine. Both conserved end residues are part of each CDR3. D genes are given only for firm matches. Clone sizes are given selectively: once, few, many, or a class where the clone is expanded.

j_gene	abundance	v_gene	d_gene	CDR3nt	CDR3aa
TRBJ1-5	.	TRBV4-1	.	TGCGCCAGCAGGGCACAGGGAAGGGGCCAGCCCCAGCATTTT	CASRAQGRGQPQHF
TRBJ2-5	.	TRBV20-1	.	TGCAGTGCTCCAGTCTCAGGGGAGACCCAGTACTTC	CSAPVSGETQYF
TRBJ2-7	.	TRBV20-1	.	TGCAGTGCTATTGACAGGAACTCCTACGAGCAGTACTTC	CSAIDRNSYEQYF
TRBJ2-5	.	TRBV29-1	.	TGCAGCGTTGAAGGGTTTCTGGGGGCCGGGAACCAAGAGACCCAGTACTTC	CSVEGFLGAGNQETQYF
TRBJ2-1	few	TRBV20-1	.	TGCAGTGCTAGAGCGGGAGCAGGGCCCAATGAGCAGTTCTTC	CSARAGAGPNEQFF
TRBJ2-5	.	TRBV3-1	TRBD2	TGTGCCAGCAGCAAGACTAGCGGGGAGACCCAGTACTTC	CASSKTSGETQYF
TRBJ2-7	few	TRBV29-1	TRBD2	TGCAGCGTTGAACTACTAGCGGGAGTTATAAACGAGCAGTACTTC	CSVELLAGVINEQYF
TRBJ2-7	.	TRBV30	.	TGTGCCTGTCACCCCCCGGACAACTCCTACGAGCAGTACTTC	CACHPPDNSYEQYF
TRBJ2-1	.	TRBV4-3	.	TGCGCCAGCAGCCAAGCGCACAGCTCCTACAATGAGCAGTTCTTC	CASSQAHSSYNEQFF
TRBJ2-7	few	TRBV12-3/TRBV12-4	.	TGTGCCAGCAGCTCTCGAACAGGGAGTAACGAGCAGTACTTC	CASSSRTGSNEQYF
TRBJ2-4	once	TRBV3-1	.	TGTGCCAGCAGCCAAGACGGTTGGGTAACCAAAAACATTCAGTACTTC	CASSQDGWVTKNIQYF
TRBJ2-4	.	TRBV7-9	.	TGTGCCAGCAGCTTAGCTGGGGGCTATCGAAACATTCAGTACTTC	CASSLAGGYRNIQYF
TRBJ2-2	few	TRBV6-2/TRBV6-3	.	TGTGCCAGCTTTGGTCTGGCAAGAAGGGACACCGGGGAGCTGTTTTTT	CASFGLARRDTGELFF
TRBJ2-1	few	TRBV5-5	.	TGTGCCAGCCGTCCCAACCCCCGGAATGAGCAGTTCTTC	CASRPNPRNEQFF
TRBJ2-6	.	TRBV6-2/TRBV6-3	.	TGTGCCAGCAGGCCCCAAGCGGGCTCTGGGGCCAACGTCCTGACTTTC	CASRPQAGSGANVLTF